The clone carrying this TCR beta chain was found many times. Its antigen is as yet unknown. An absence of ophthalmopathy progression within 18 months meant stable Graves' hyperthyroidism. The investigators amplified TCR beta CDR3 regions from RNA transcripts. The TCR CDR3 was amplified in a first-round RT-PCR using the HTBI primer set. TCRdb redid the calling of the multiplex PCR reads with MiXCR, one entry per CDR3 protein. The data contain around 540,000 distinct CDR3 sequences, roughly 46% of them seen just once; the ten biggest clones take up roughly 8.2%. CDR3 length: 13 residues. In germline, CDR1 is DFQATT, CDR2 SNEGSKA (reference sequence). Trimming left V 6 bases short and J 2 bases short, with 14 bases between. The data originate from a study of T cells in Graves' hyperthyroidism and ophthalmopathy. General observations from the study: Most thyroid-expanded clonotypes above 0.001 were also found in blood.

The chain joins TRBV20-1 to TRBJ2-7; a possible D gene is TRBD1 (5 bases). The sequence was collected from a woman aged 18-30 years with Graves' hyperthyroidism. Input material: peripheral blood or thyroid tissue (not recorded which). The CDR3 DNA follows: TGCAGTGCACTTAGACAGCCCACCTACGAGCAGTACTTC. The encoded protein is CSALRQPTYEQYF.